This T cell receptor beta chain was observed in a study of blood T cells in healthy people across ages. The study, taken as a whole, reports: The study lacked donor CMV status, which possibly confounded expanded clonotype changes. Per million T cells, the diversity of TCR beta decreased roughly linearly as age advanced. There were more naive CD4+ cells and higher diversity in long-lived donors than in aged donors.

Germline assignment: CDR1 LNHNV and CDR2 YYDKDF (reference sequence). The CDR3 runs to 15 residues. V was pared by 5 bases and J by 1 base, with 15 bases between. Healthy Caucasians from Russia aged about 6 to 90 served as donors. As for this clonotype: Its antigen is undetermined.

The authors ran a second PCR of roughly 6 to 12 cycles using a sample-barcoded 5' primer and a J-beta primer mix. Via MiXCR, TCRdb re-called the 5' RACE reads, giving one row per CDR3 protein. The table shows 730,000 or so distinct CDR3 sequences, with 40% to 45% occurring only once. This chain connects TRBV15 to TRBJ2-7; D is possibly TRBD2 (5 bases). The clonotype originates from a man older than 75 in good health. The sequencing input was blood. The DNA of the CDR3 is TGTGCCACCAGCGAAGCCGGACTGGCTTCCTACGAGCAGTACTTC. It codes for CATSEAGLASYEQYF.